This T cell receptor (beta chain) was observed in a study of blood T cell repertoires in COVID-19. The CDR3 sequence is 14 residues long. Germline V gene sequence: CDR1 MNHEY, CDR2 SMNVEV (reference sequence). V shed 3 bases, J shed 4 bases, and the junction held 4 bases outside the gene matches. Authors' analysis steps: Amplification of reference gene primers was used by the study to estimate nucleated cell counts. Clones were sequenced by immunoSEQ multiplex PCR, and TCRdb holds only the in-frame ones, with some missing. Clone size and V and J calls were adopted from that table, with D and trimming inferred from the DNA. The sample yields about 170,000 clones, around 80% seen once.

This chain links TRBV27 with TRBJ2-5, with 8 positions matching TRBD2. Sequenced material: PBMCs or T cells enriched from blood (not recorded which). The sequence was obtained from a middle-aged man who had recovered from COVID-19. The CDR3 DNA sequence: TGTGCCAGCAGTTTTCTGGCGGGGGGAGAGACCCAGTACTTC. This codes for CASSFLAGGETQYF.